This T cell receptor beta chain appears in the sequencing data of a study of Ad26.COV2.S vaccination and SARS-CoV-2 variants. The wider study: Once, or twice with 56 days between doses, Ad26.COV2.S was given intramuscularly.

In this sample, this clone turned up a few times. Regarding treatment: around 19 received Ad26.COV2.S at low or high dose, single or two shots; a few received placebo; per-sample allocation not given. At day 63 after the first vaccine or placebo injection, samples were drawn. The protocol was immunoSEQ multiplex PCR, while the TCRdb copy is restricted to in-frame clones and leaves out a portion. This sample has around 300,000 clones, with roughly nine tenths found just once. The CDR3 is made up of 12 amino acids. CDR1 is SGHTA, CDR2 FQGNSA, per germline. Trimming cost V 5 bases and J 2 bases, with 6 bases left between them.

The source was peripheral blood, collected in a trial of Ad26.COV2.S vaccine versus placebo. The receptor was derived from a person aged 18-65 years who received the Ad26.COV2.S COVID-19 vaccine or a placebo. The chain uses TRBV7-2 and TRBJ1-2, with D unclear. In DNA form, the CDR3 reads TGTGCCAGCAGCCCGCTGAACTATGGCTACACCTTC. This gives the protein CASSPLNYGYTF.